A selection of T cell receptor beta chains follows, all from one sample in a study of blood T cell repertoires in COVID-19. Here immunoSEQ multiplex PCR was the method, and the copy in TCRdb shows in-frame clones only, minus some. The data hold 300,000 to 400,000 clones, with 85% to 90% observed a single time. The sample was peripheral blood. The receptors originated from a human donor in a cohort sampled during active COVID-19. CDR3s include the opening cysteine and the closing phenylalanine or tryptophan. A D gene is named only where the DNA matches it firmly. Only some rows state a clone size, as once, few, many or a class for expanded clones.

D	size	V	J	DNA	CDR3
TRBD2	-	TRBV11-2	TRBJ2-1	TGTGCCAGCAGGCGGGGGGGGGTAGCGGAAAGCTCCTACAATGAGCAGTTCTTC	CASRRGGVAESSYNEQFF
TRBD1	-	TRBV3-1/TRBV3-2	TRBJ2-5	TGTGCCAGCAGGCTCGGGGGACAGGGGGCAGAGACCCAGTACTTC	CASRLGGQGAETQYF
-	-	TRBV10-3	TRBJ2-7	TGTGCCATCAGTGAGCCTCCCCGGGAGCAGTACTTC	CAISEPPREQYF
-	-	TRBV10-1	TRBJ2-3	TGCGCCAGCAGTACCATCACAGGGTTCACAGATACGCAGTATTTT	CASSTITGFTDTQYF
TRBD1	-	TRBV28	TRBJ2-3	TGTGCCAGCAGACTGACAGGGGTCTCAGATACGCAGTATTTT	CASRLTGVSDTQYF
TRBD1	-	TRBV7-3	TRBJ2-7	TGTGCCAGCAGTGCACAGGGGGCTGAGGGCGAGCAGTACTTC	CASSAQGAEGEQYF
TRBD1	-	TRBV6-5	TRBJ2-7	TGTGCCAGCAACCCAGACAGGGGTGGTTACGAGCAGTACTTC	CASNPDRGGYEQYF
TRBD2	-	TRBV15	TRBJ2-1	TGTGCCACCACCACGGGGGGGGGCGGGCCCAATGAGCAGTTCTTC	CATTTGGGGPNEQFF
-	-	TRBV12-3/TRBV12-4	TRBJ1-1	TGTGCCAGCAGCCCGAGTCGGTCTAGGACTTTCTTT	CASSPSRSRTFF
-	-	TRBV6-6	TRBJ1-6	TGTGCCAGCAGTTACGACAGGAGCTCCTATAATTCACCCCTCCACTTT	CASSYDRSSYNSPLHF
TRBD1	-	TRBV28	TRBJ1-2	TGTGCCAGCAGTGATTGGGACAGCTCCTATGGCTACACCTTC	CASSDWDSSYGYTF
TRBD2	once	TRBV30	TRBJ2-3	TGTGCCTGGAGCGAACTAGCGGCTAGCACAGATACGCAGTATTTT	CAWSELAASTDTQYF
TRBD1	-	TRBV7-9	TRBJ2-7	TGTGCCAGCAGCCCCGGGACAGGGCCCCTTTACGAGCAGTACTTC	CASSPGTGPLYEQYF
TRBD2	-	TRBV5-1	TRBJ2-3	TGCGCCAGCAGCTCCACGACTAGCGGGGGGGCCCGGGGAGTGCAGTATTTT	CASSSTTSGGARGVQYF
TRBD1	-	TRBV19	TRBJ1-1	TGTGCCAGTAGTATCACCCCTCACAGGGGAACTGAAGCTTTCTTT	CASSITPHRGTEAFF
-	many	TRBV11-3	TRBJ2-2	TGTGCCAGCAGCTTGTCGACAGGCGCCACCGGGGAGCTGTTTTTT	CASSLSTGATGELFF
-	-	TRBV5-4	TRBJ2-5	TGTGCCAGCACCATCCTCGACACCGGAACCCAGTACTTC	CASTILDTGTQYF
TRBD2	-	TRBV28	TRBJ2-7	TGTGCCAGCAGTAGTCGGGAGGGCCTGTTCGAGCAGTACTTC	CASSSREGLFEQYF
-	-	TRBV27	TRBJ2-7	TGTGCCACCCTTCTAGCTCGGGGAGGGGGTTTCATCTACGAGCAGTACTTC	CATLLARGGGFIYEQYF
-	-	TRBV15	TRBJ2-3	TGTGCCACCAGCAGAGATCGAGGGGGGGGTACAGATACGCAGTATTTT	CATSRDRGGGTDTQYF
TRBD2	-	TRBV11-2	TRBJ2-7	TGTGCCAGCAGCTTAGCGGGAGGTGTGTACGAGCAGTACTTC	CASSLAGGVYEQYF
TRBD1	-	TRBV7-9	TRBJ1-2	TGTGCCAGCAGCTTAGGGCAGGGGGCCCTCTATGGCTACACCTTC	CASSLGQGALYGYTF
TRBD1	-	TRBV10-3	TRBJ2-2	TGTGCCATCAGTGGATCGTTGGGGACAGGGGGCTCCGGGGAGCTGTTTTTT	CAISGSLGTGGSGELFF
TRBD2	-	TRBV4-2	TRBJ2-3	TGTGCCAGCAGCCAGAACCTTCTGGCGGGAGGCAAAACAGATACGCAGTATTTT	CASSQNLLAGGKTDTQYF
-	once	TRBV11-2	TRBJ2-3	TGTGCCAGCATGACAGGTCAGCCAGATACGCAGTATTTT	CASMTGQPDTQYF
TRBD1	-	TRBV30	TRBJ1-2	TGTGCCTGGAGTGGACAGGGCGAAGGCTACACCTTC	CAWSGQGEGYTF
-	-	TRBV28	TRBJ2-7	TGTGCCAGCAGTTTGCAACGGGTTGAAAGGGAGCAGTACTTC	CASSLQRVEREQYF
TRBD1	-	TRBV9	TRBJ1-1	TGTGCCAGCAGCGGGGGACAGGGGGATAACACTGAAGCTTTCTTT	CASSGGQGDNTEAFF
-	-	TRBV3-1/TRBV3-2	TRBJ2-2	TGTGCCAGCAGCCGGGGGCGGGGGCGCGGTGGCACCGGGGAGCTGTTTTTT	CASSRGRGRGGTGELFF
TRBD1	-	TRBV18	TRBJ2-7	TGTGCCAGCTCGGCCGGACAGGTCCCCTACGAGCAGTACTTC	CASSAGQVPYEQYF
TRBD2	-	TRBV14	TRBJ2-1	TGTGCCAGCAGCCCTAAACGGACTAGCGGGAGTAATGAGCAGTTCTTC	CASSPKRTSGSNEQFF
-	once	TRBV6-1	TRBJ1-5	TGTGCCAGCAGTGAAGAGGACAAGGATCTGAGTCAGCCCCAGCATTTT	CASSEEDKDLSQPQHF
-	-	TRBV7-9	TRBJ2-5	TGTGCCAGCAGCCTGGGACAACAAGAGACCCAGTACTTC	CASSLGQQETQYF
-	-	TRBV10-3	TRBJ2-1	TGTGCCATCAGTGATGGGAGATTCTACAATGAGCAGTTCTTC	CAISDGRFYNEQFF
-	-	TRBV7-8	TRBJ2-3	TGTGCCAGCAGCTTAGTGGCCACCTGGGCGGATACGCAGTATTTT	CASSLVATWADTQYF
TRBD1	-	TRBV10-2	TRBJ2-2	TGCGCCAGCAGTGAGTCTCAGGGGGTCTCCACCGGGGAGCTGTTTTTT	CASSESQGVSTGELFF
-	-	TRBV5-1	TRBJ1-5	TGCGCCAGCAGCTTGGAGTCCGGCAGGGATCAGCCCCAGCATTTT	CASSLESGRDQPQHF
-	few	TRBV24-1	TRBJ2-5	TGTGCCACCAGTGATCTGAAATCAGGCGCCCAAGAGACCCAGTACTTC	CATSDLKSGAQETQYF
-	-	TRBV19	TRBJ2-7	TGTGCCAGTAGTACCACGAAGGGGGGGTCTCGCGAGCAGTACTTC	CASSTTKGGSREQYF
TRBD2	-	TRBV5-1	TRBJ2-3	TGCGCCAGCAGCTTACTAGCGGGGGGACGCACAGATACGCAGTATTTT	CASSLLAGGRTDTQYF
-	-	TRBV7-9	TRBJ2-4	TGTGCCAGCAGCTACCAAGCGGGAAACATTCAGTACTTC	CASSYQAGNIQYF
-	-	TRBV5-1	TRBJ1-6	TGCGCCAGCAGCTTGGAAGGGACACGGAATAATTCACCCCTCCACTTT	CASSLEGTRNNSPLHF
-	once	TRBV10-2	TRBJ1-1	TGCGCCAGCAAGCGGGAATGGGGCACTGAAGCTTTCTTT	CASKREWGTEAFF
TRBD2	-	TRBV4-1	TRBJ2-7	TGCGCCAGCAGCCAGGGACTAGCGCTCGAGCAGTACTTC	CASSQGLALEQYF
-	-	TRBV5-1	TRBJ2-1	TGCGCCAGCAGGGTGGGAGTTGTGCAGTTCTTC	CASRVGVVQFF
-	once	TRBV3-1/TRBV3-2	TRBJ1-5	TGTGCCAGCAGCCAAGAGTTTTTTTCTGAGGGCTTGGGGAATCAGCCCCAGCATTTT	CASSQEFFSEGLGNQPQHF
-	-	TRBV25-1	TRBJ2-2	TGTGCCAGCAGTGAAGAGGTCAGGGCCACCACCGGGGAGCTGTTTTTT	CASSEEVRATTGELFF
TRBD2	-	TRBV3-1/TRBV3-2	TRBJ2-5	TGTGCCAGCAGCCAAATGATCGGACTAGCGGGGGAGACCCAGTACTTC	CASSQMIGLAGETQYF
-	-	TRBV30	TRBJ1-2	TGTGCCTGGGCCGGGACAAACTTTGGGGGTGGCTACACCTTC	CAWAGTNFGGGYTF
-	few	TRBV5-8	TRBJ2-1	TGTGCCAGCAGCCCGGACTGGGGAGGAAATGAGCAGTTCTTC	CASSPDWGGNEQFF
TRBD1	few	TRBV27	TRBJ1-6	TGTGCCAGCAGTTTATCCGGACAGGGGAATTCACCCCTCCACTTT	CASSLSGQGNSPLHF
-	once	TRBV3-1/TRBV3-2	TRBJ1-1	TGTGCCAGCAGCCAAGGATTTAGGGAGGGGCTAAAGTGCTTCTTT	CASSQGFREGLKCFF
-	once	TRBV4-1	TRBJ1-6	TGCGCCAGCAGCCAAGTTGGGCAGGCAGGTTCACCCCTCCACTTT	CASSQVGQAGSPLHF
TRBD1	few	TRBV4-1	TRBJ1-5	TGCGCCAGCAGCTCACGTGGTGGGACAGGGTCCTTGCCCCAGCATTTT	CASSSRGGTGSLPQHF
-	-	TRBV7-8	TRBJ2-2	TGTGCCAGCAGCTTAGTTCCCAGGGAAGACGGGGAGCTGTTTTTT	CASSLVPREDGELFF
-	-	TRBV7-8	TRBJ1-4	TGTGCCAGCAGCTCTATTCGAGCAACTAATGAAAAACTGTTTTTT	CASSSIRATNEKLFF